This entry concerns a single T cell receptor beta chain. No antigen is known for it. This same CDR3 is encoded by further DNA sequences in the sample. The germline V gene encodes CDR1 SGHRS and CDR2 YFSETQ. V lost 0 bases to trimming and J lost 2 bases; unmatched junction nucleotides: 0. The CDR3 contains 14 residues. Sequencing targeted expressed TCRB transcripts, as all isolated RNA had been reverse transcribed. TCRdb's copy holds only in-frame clones and misses some; the assay was immunoSEQ multiplex PCR. The sample lists roughly 260,000 clones; about a tenth were seen once. The source of the sample is a study of beta chain features in type 1 diabetes. As for the study in general: The examined sorted cells totaled about 98 million across samples. Study results and caveats: Shorter TCRB CDR3s, moderately but significantly so, were found in Type 1 diabetes patients in all four CD4+ subsets.

Populations obtained by sorting all exceeded 95% purity. The specimen was naive CD4+ T cells from blood. The chain uses TRBV5-1 and TRBJ2-5; 8 bases map to TRBD1. The sequence was obtained from a man aged 25 to 40 with type 1 diabetes. CDR3 bases: TGCGCCAGCAGCTTGGGACAGGGGCAAGAGACCCAGTACTTC. The encoded protein is CASSLGQGQETQYF.